The 18 T cell receptor beta chains below all came from one sample that was sequenced in a study of blood T cell repertoires in COVID-19. Clones were sequenced by immunoSEQ multiplex PCR, and TCRdb holds only the in-frame ones, with some missing. This sample yields approximately 120,000 clones, of which approximately 85% are seen a single time; around 3% belongs to the top ten. Sample: peripheral blood. These receptors were taken from a woman at least 80 years old with COVID-19, enrolled during active disease.

This chain connects TRBV5-1 to TRBJ1-6; 10 positions match TRBD1. V was pared by 2 bases and J by 8 bases, with 4 bases of the junction left unmatched. The CDR3 loop spans 15 amino acids. In germline, CDR1 is SGHRS, CDR2 YFSETQ. CDR3 region: CASSFGTGVHSPLHF. The CDR3 bases are TGCGCCAGCAGCTTTGGGACAGGGGTTCATTCACCCCTCCACTTT. Full variable domain (remainder filled in from reference TRBV5-1 and TRBJ1-6): KAGVTQTPRYLIKTRGQQVTLSCSPISGHRSVSWYQQTPGQGLQFLFEYFSETQRNKGNFPGRFSGRQFSNSRSEMNVSTLELGDSALYLCASSFGTGVHSPLHFGNGTRLTVT.

The chain uses TRBV6-2 or TRBV6-3 and TRBJ2-7; D perhaps matches TRBD1 (5 bases). Germline CDR1 and CDR2: MNHEY and SVGEGT. This CDR3 is built from 16 residues. V gave up 4 bases and J gave up 1 base, with 17 bases separating them. CDR3 residues: CASSFHLAQGSYEQYF. The CDR3 DNA follows: TGTGCCAGCAGTTTCCATCTGGCTCAGGGATCCTACGAGCAGTACTTC.

The CDR3 spells CASSLSSGNTIYF. In DNA form, the CDR3 reads TGTGCCAGCAGTTTAAGTAGTGGAAACACCATATATTTT. The gene calls are TRBV12-3 or TRBV12-4 and TRBJ1-3; D call uncertain. This CDR3 has 13 residues. Trimming removed 2 bases at V and 3 bases at J, with 5 bases between.

The V and J genes are TRBV19 and TRBJ2-3, with 12 bases identical to TRBD1. This CDR3 contains 16 residues. Germline V gene sequence: CDR1 LNHDA, CDR2 SQIVND (reference sequence). J gave up 5 bases and V 5 bases, and 8 bases lay outside the gene matches. The CDR3, as DNA: TGTGCCAGTAGTGCAGCCGGGACAGGGGGCAAAGATACGCAGTATTTT. Encoded protein: CASSAAGTGGKDTQYF. The whole variable domain, remainder taken from reference TRBV19 and TRBJ2-3, is DGGITQSPKYLFRKEGQNVTLSCEQNLNHDAMYWYRQDPGQGLRLIYYSQIVNDFQKGDIAEGYSVSREKKESFPLTVTSAQKNPTAFYLCASSAAGTGGKDTQYFGPGTRLTVL.

The V call is TRBV19, the J call TRBJ2-1; 11 bases fit TRBD2. V trimming: 7 bases; J trimming: 6 bases; junction bases outside the gene matches: 8. The CDR3 is 15 residues long. The V gene's germline CDR1 is LNHDA and CDR2 SQIVND (reference sequence). The CDR3 DNA is TGTGCCAGTAAACTAGCGGGAGATGGAGGCAATGAGCAGTTCTTC. This gives the protein CASKLAGDGGNEQFF.

The CDR3 DNA sequence: TGTGCCAGCAGCGTAGGGCAGGGCCCGGTTGGTACGCAGTATTTT. Translated: CASSVGQGPVGTQYF. The rearrangement joins TRBV9 to TRBJ2-3, with TRBD1 as a possible D gene (5 bases). The germline CDR1 and CDR2 sequences are SGDLS and YYNGEE. V dropped 0 bases and J dropped 8 bases, with 16 bases sitting between them. The CDR3 has 15 residues. Full variable domain (outside the CDR3, taken from reference TRBV9 and TRBJ2-3): DSGVTQTPKHLITATGQRVTLRCSPRSGDLSVYWYQQSLDQGLQFLIQYYNGEERAKGNILERFSAQQFPDLHSELNLSSLELGDSALYFCASSVGQGPVGTQYFGPGTRLTVL.

The chain employs TRBV9 and TRBJ1-2; D uncertain. The V end lost 0 bases, the J end lost 0 bases, and 9 bases lay between the germline ends. The germline gives CDR1 SGDLS, CDR2 YYNGEE. This CDR3 region has 15 residues. DNA for the CDR3: TGTGCCAGCAGCGTAGCTCATGGAGCTAACTATGGCTACACCTTC. Protein sequence: CASSVAHGANYGYTF.

The V and J genes are TRBV7-2 and TRBJ1-1, with 7 positions matching TRBD1. Germline V lookup: CDR1 SGHTA, CDR2 FQGNSA. V lost 5 bases, J lost 4 bases, and 13 bases stayed unmatched. This CDR3 has 16 residues. CDR3 in amino acids: CASSVEGGLIGTEAFF. CDR3 in DNA: TGTGCCAGCAGCGTGGAAGGGGGCTTGATTGGCACTGAAGCTTTCTTT. Combining the CDR3 with reference TRBV7-2 and TRBJ1-1 gives the whole variable domain GAGVSQSPSNKVTEKGKDVELRCDPISGHTALYWYRQSLGQGLEFLIYFQGNSAPDKSGLPSDRFSAERTGGSVSTLTIQRTQQEDSAVYLCASSVEGGLIGTEAFFGQGTRLTVV.

The rearrangement links TRBV3-1 (or the pseudogene TRBV3-2) to TRBJ2-1; TRBD2 might be the D (5 bases). Germline V gene data show CDR1 as LGHDT and CDR2 as YNNKEL (reference sequence). Trimming shortened V by 7 bases and J by 0 bases, and 16 bases separated the two germline ends. The CDR3 loop spans 16 amino acids. CDR3: CASNSRGKSSYNEQFF. DNA of the CDR3: TGTGCCAGCAACTCCAGAGGGAAGTCCTCCTACAATGAGCAGTTCTTC.

The chain couples TRBV6-2 or TRBV6-3 to TRBJ2-7; TRBD2 agrees at 8 bases. From germline, CDR1 is MNHEY and CDR2 SVGEGT. J was trimmed by 4 bases and V by 6 bases; bases with no gene match: 11. The CDR3 has 15 residues. The CDR3 loop reads CASSRGLAMGYEQYF. The CDR3 bases are TGTGCCAGCAGCCGCGGACTAGCAATGGGTTACGAGCAGTACTTC.

CDR3 loop: CAIKTGAINEQYF. CDR3 in DNA: TGTGCCATCAAGACAGGGGCTATTAACGAGCAGTACTTC. The chain recombines TRBV6-4 with TRBJ2-7; TRBD1 matches 8 bases. Germline V gives CDR1 MRHNA, CDR2 SNTAGT. The CDR3 has 13 amino acids. V shed 10 bases, J shed 5 bases, and the junction held 10 bases outside the gene matches.

This chain connects TRBV19 to TRBJ1-6; D is unclear. V was pared by 5 bases and J by 7 bases, with 12 bases between. The CDR3 contains 14 residues. Looked up from germline, CDR1 is LNHDA and CDR2 is SQIVND (reference sequence). The CDR3 sequence: CASSSEYANSPLHF. In DNA form, the CDR3 reads TGTGCCAGTAGTTCCGAGTACGCCAATTCACCCCTCCACTTT.

The V gene is TRBV5-5, the J gene TRBJ1-3; D call uncertain. Trimming pared 4 bases from V and 6 bases from J, leaving 11 bases between. The germline V gene encodes CDR1 SGHKS and CDR2 YYEKEE (reference sequence). The CDR3 extends over 13 amino acids. Written as DNA, the CDR3 is TGTGCCAGCAGCCTTTCAACAGAAAACACCATATATTTT. Translating gives CASSLSTENTIYF.

This chain uses TRBV18 with TRBJ1-4, with 7 bases that match TRBD1. V shed 0 bases, J shed 10 bases, and the junction held 8 bases outside the gene matches. This CDR3 is 15 amino acids long. Germline lookup yields CDR1 KGHSH and CDR2 LQKENI. The CDR3: CASSPPDRFGGKLFF. Written as DNA, the CDR3 is TGTGCCAGCTCACCACCGGACAGGTTTGGTGGAAAACTGTTTTTT.

V is TRBV28 and J is TRBJ2-7, with 10 nucleotides matching TRBD1. The length of the CDR3 is 15 residues. Trimming took 6 bases from V and 3 from J; bases not matched to a gene: 8. Germline V gene sequence: CDR1 MDHEN, CDR2 SYDVKM. The CDR3: CASSLKGTGVYEQYF. For the CDR3, the DNA is TGTGCCAGCAGCCTCAAAGGGACAGGGGTCTACGAGCAGTACTTC.

This chain connects TRBV4-1 to TRBJ2-2, with 7 bases matching TRBD2. The CDR3 covers 18 residues. J lost 4 bases, V lost 0 bases, and 11 bases had no gene match. Germline lookup yields CDR1 MGHRA and CDR2 YSYEKL. CDR3 nucleotide sequence: TGCGCCAGCAGCCAAGAAAGATCCGGACTAGGTTCCACCGGGGAGCTGTTTTTT. Encoded protein: CASSQERSGLGSTGELFF.

This chain links TRBV24-1 with TRBJ2-1, with D uncertain. Trimming stripped 4 bases from V and 0 bases from J, with 9 bases between. Germline assignment: CDR1 KGHDR and CDR2 SFDVKD. The CDR3 loop spans 15 amino acids. The CDR3 DNA reads TGTGCCACCAGTGAGACTCTTTCCTCCTACAATGAGCAGTTCTTC. Its translation: CATSETLSSYNEQFF.

The chain links TRBV5-6 to TRBJ1-5; D not resolved. The CDR3 is made up of 15 amino acids. Trimming took off 3 bases at V and 1 base at J, with 11 bases between the two ends. Germline V gene lookup returns CDR1 SGHDT and CDR2 YYEEEE. The CDR3 region is CASSSAGMSNQPQHF. The DNA of the CDR3 is TGTGCCAGCAGCTCAGCAGGTATGAGCAATCAGCCCCAGCATTTT.